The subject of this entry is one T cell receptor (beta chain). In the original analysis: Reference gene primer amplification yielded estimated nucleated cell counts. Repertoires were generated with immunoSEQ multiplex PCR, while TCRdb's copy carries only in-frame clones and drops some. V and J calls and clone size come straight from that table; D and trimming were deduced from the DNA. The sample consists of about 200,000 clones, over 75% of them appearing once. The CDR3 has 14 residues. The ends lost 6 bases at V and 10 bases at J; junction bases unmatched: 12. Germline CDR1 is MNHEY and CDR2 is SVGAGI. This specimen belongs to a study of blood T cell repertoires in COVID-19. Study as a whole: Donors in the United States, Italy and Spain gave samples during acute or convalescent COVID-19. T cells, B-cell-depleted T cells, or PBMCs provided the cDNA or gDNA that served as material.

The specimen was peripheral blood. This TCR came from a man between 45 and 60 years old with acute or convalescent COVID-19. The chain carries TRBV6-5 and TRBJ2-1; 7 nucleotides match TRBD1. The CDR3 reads CASSWDRTRKEQFF. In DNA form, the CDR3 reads TGTGCCAGCAGCTGGGACAGAACAAGGAAAGAGCAGTTCTTC.